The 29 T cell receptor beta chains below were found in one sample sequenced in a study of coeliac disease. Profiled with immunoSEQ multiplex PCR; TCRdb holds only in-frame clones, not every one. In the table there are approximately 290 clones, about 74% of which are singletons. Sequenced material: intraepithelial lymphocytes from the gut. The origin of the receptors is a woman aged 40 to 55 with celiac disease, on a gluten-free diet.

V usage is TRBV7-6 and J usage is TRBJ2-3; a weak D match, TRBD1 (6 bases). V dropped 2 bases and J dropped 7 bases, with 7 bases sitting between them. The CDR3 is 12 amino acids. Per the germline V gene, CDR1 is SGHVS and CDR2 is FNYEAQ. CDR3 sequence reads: CASSLWGHTQYF. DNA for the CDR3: TGTGCCAGCAGCTTATGGGGGCATACGCAGTATTTT.

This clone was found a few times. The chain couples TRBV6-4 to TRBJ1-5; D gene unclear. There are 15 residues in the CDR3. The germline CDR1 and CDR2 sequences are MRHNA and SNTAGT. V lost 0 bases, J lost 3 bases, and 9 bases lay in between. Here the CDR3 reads CASSDSREVNQPQHF. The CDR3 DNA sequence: TGTGCCAGCAGTGACTCGAGGGAAGTCAATCAGCCCCAGCATTTT.

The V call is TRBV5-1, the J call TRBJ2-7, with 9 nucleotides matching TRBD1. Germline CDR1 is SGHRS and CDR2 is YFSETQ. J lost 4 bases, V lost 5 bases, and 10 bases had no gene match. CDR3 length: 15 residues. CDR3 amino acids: CASRPDRGLVYEQYF. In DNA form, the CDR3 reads TGCGCCAGCAGACCGGACAGGGGACTCGTTTACGAGCAGTACTTC.

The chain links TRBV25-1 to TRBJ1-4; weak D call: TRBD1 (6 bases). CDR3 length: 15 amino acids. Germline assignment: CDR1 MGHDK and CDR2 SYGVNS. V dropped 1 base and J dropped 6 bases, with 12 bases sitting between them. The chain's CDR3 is CASSESTGIYEKLFF. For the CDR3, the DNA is TGTGCCAGCAGTGAATCAACAGGGATATATGAAAAACTGTTTTTT.

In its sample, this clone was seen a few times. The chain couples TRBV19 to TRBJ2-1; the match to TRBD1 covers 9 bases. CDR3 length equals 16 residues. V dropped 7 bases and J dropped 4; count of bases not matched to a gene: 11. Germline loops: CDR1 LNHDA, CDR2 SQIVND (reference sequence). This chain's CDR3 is CASMRTGVDPYNEQFF. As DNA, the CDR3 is TGTGCCAGTATGAGGACAGGGGTCGATCCTTACAATGAGCAGTTCTTC.

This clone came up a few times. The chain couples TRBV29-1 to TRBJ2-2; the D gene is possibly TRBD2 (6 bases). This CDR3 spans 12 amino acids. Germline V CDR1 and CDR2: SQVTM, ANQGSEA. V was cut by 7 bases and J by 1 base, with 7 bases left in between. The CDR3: CSGGENTGELFF. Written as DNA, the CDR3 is TGCAGCGGGGGGGAGAACACCGGGGAGCTGTTTTTT.

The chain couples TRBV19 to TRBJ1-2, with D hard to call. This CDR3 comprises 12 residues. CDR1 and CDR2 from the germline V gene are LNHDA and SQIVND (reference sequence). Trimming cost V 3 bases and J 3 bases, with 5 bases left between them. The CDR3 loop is CASSMRDYGYTF. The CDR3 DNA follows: TGTGCCAGTAGTATGCGGGACTATGGCTACACCTTC.

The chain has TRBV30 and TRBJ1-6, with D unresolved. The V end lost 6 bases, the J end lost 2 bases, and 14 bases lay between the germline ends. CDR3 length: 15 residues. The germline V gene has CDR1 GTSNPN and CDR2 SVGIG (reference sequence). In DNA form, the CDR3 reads TGTGCCTGTAAGATAGGCGGGACCTATAATTCACCCCTCCACTTT. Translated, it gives CACKIGGTYNSPLHF.

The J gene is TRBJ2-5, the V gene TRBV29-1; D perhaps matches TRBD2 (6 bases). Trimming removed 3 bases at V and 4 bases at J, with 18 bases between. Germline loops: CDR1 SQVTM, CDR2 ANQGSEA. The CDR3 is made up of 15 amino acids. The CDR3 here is CSVELSGSRGETQYF. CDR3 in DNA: TGCAGCGTTGAGCTTAGCGGAAGTAGAGGAGAGACCCAGTACTTC.

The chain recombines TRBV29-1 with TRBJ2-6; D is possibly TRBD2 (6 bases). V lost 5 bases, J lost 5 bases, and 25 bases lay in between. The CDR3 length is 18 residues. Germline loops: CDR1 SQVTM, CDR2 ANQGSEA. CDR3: CSVSGGLSIQSRANVLTF. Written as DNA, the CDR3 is TGCAGCGTTTCCGGTGGACTAAGCATACAAAGTCGGGCCAACGTCCTGACTTTC.

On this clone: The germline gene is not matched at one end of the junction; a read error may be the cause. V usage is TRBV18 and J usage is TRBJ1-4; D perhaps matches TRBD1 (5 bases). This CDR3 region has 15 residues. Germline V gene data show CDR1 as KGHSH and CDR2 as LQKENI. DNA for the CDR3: TGCGCCAGCTCACGAAACAGGAGGGAAAATGAAAAACTGTTTTTT. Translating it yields CASSRNRRENEKLFF.

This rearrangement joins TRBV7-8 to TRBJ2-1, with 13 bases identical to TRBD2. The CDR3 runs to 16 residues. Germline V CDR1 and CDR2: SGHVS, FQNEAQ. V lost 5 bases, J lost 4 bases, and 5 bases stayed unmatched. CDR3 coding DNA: TGTGCCAGCAGCCCGCGGACTAGCGGGGGTTACAATGAGCAGTTCTTC. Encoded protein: CASSPRTSGGYNEQFF.

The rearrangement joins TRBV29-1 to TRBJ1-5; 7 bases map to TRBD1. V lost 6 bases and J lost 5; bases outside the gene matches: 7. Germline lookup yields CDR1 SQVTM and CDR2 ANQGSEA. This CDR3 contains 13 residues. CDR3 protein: CSVRQGGDQPQHF. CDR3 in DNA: TGCAGCGTACGACAGGGAGGAGATCAGCCCCAGCATTTT.

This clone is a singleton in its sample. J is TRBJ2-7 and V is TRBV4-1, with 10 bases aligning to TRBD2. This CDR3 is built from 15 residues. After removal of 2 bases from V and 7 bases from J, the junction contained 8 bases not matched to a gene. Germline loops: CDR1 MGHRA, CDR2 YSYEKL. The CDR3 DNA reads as TGCGCCAGCAGCCAAAAAGCGGGAGGGCCGGGGGAGCAGTACTTC. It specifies CASSQKAGGPGEQYF.

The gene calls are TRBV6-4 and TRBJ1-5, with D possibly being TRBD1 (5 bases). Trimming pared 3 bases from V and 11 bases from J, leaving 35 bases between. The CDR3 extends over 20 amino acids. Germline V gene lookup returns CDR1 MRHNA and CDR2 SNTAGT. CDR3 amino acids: CASSEGEGLSTTPQAQSQHF. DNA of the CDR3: TGTGCCAGCAGTGAAGGGGAGGGATTAAGCACTACCCCCCAGGCCCAGTCCCAGCATTTT.

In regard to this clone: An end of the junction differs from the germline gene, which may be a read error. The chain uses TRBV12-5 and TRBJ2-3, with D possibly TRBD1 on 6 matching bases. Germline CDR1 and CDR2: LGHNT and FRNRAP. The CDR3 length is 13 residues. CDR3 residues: CASGLVLRGTTNF. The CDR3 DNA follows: TGTGCTAGTGGTTTGGTACTACGAGGGACAACGAATTTT.

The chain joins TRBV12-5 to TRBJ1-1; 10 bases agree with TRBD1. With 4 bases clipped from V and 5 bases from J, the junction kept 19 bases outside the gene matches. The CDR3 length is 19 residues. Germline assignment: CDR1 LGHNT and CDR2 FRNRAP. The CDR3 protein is CASGSEEPGQGLLGTEAFF. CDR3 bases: TGTGCTAGTGGTTCGGAAGAACCGGGACAGGGGCTTTTGGGTACTGAAGCTTTCTTT.

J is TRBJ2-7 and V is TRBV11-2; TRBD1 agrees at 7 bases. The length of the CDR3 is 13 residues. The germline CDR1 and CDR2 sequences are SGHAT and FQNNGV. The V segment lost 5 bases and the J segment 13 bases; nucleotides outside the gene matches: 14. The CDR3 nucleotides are TGTGCCAGCAGCCCCCTACAGGGGCTCTCCCTATACTTC. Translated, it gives CASSPLQGLSLYF.

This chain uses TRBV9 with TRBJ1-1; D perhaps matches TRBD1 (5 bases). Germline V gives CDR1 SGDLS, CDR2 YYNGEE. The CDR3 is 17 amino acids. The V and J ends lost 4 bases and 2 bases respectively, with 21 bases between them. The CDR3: CASSPLGSQGLNTEAFF. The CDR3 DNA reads TGTGCCAGCAGCCCCTTGGGGTCTCAGGGACTAAACACTGAAGCTTTCTTT.

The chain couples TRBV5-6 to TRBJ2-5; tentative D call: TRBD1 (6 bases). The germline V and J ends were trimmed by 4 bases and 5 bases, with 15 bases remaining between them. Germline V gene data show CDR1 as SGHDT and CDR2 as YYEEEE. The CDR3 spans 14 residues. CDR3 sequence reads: CASSPPSGVETQYF. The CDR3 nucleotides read TGTGCCAGCAGCCCCCCCTCAGGGGTGGAGACCCAGTACTTC.

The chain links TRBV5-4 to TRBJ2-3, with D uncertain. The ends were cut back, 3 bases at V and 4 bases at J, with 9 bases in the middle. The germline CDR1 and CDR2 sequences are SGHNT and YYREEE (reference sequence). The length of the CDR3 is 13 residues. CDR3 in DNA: TGTGCCAGCAGCTCGACTGGTGCAGATACGCAGTATTTT. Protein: CASSSTGADTQYF.

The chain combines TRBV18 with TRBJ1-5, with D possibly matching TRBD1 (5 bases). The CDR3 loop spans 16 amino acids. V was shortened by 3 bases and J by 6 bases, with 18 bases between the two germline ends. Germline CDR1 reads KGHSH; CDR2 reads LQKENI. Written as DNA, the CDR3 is TGTGCCAGCTCACCCCCGGGACTCCCCCTGGGTCAGCCCCAGCATTTT. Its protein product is CASSPPGLPLGQPQHF.

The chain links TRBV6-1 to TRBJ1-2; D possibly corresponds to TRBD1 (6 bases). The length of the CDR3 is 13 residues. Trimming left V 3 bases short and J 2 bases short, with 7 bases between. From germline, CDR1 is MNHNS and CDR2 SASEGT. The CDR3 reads CASSDDRNYGYTF. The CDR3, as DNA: TGTGCCAGCAGTGACGACAGGAACTATGGCTACACCTTC.

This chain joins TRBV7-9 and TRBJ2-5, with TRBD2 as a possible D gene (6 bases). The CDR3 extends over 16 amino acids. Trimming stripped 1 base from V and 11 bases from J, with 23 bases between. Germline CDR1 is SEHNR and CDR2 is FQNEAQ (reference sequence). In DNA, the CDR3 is TGTGCCAGCAGCTTAGGGGGACTCGATAAGGCGGCGACTCAGTACTTC. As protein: CASSLGGLDKAATQYF. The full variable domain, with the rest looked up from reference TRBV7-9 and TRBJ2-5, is DTGVSQNPRHKITKRGQNVTFRCDPISEHNRLYWYRQTLGQGPEFLTYFQNEAQLEKSRLLSDRFSAERPKGSFSTLEIQRTEQGDSAMYLCASSLGGLDKAATQYFGPGTRLLVL.

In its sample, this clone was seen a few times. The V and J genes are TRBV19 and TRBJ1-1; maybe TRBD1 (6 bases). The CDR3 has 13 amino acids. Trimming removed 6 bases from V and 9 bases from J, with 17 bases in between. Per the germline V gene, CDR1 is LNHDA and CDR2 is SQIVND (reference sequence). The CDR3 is CASSPDRYGQAFF. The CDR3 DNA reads TGTGCCAGTAGCCCAGACAGGTATGGGCAAGCTTTCTTT.

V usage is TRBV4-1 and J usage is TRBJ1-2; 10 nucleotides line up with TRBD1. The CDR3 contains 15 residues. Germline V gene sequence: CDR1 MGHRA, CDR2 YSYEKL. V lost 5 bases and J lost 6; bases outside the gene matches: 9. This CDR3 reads CASSYRDRGGDGYTF. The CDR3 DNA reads TGCGCCAGCAGCTACCGGGACAGGGGTGGTGATGGCTACACCTTC.

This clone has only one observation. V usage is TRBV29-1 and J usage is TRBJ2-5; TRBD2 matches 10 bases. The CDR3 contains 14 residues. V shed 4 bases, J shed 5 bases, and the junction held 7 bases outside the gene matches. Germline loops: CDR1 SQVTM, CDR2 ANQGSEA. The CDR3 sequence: CSVGASGSGETQYF. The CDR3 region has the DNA TGCAGCGTTGGTGCTAGCGGGAGTGGGGAGACCCAGTACTTC.

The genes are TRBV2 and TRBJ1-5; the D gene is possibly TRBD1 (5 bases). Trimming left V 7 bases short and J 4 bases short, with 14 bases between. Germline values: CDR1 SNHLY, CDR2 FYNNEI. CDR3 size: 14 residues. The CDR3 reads CASNADGGNQPQHF. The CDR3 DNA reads TGTGCCAGCAACGCTGATGGGGGGAATCAGCCCCAGCATTTT.

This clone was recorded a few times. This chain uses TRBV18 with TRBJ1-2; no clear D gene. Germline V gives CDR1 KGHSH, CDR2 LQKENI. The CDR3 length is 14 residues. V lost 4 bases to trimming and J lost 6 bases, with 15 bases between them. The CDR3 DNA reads TGTGCCAGCTCACTACGTTCGGCTGCGGATGGCTACACCTTC. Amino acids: CASSLRSAADGYTF.